Presented here are 29 T cell receptor beta chains from one specimen sequenced in a study of blood T cell repertoires in COVID-19 (dated by TCRdb to 2020 to 2021). Libraries came from the immunoSEQ multiplex PCR assay. TCRdb mirrors the immuneACCESS table, restricted to in-frame sequences. Some clones are absent from its copies; in checked studies, under half trace to an unresolved V gene, and the reason for the others is unknown. The table for this sample lists about 200,000 clones; almost 90% of them were counted only once. Roughly 1.5% of the sample goes to the ten largest clones. Sequenced input: peripheral blood. Source of these receptors: a man between 18 and 35 years old with active or convalescent COVID-19.

The chain joins TRBV27 to TRBJ2-5, with 7 bases lining up with TRBD2. The germline V gene has CDR1 MNHEY and CDR2 SMNVEV (reference sequence). Trimming cost V 4 bases and J 5 bases; bases outside gene matches: 10. CDR3 length equals 15 residues. The CDR3 here is CASSSTAGPFETQYF. CDR3 in DNA: TGTGCCAGCAGTTCAACAGCGGGACCCTTTGAGACCCAGTACTTC.

This clone was observed a few times. J is TRBJ2-4 and V is TRBV6-2 or TRBV6-3; TRBD2 matches 11 bases. The CDR3 contains 14 residues. The germline CDR1 and CDR2 sequences are MNHEY and SVGEGT. The V and J ends lost 5 bases and 10 bases, in that order; junction bases with no gene match: 7. In DNA form, the CDR3 reads TGTGCCAGCAGTGTAACCGGGACTAGCGGAATTCAGTACTTC. Translation gives CASSVTGTSGIQYF.

V is TRBV29-1 and J is TRBJ2-7, with 11 bases identical to TRBD2. Germline CDR1 SQVTM, CDR2 ANQGSEA. V lost 4 bases, J lost 3 bases, and 8 bases stayed unmatched. CDR3 size: 15 residues. The CDR3 DNA is TGCAGCGTTGGGTTAAGACTAGCGGGAAACTACGAGCAGTACTTC. It specifies CSVGLRLAGNYEQYF.

For the CDR3, the DNA is TGTGCCTGGACGGGGGGTAGCAGCTCCTACAATGAGCAGTTCTTC. Translated, it gives CAWTGGSSSYNEQFF. The chain combines TRBV30 with TRBJ2-1; TRBD2 aligns across 7 bases. V lost 4 bases to trimming and J lost 0 bases; unmatched junction nucleotides: 6. The germline gives CDR1 GTSNPN, CDR2 SVGIG (reference sequence). This CDR3 region has 15 residues. The full variable domain, with the rest looked up from reference TRBV30 and TRBJ2-1, is SQTIHQWPATLVQPVGSPLSLECTVEGTSNPNLYWYRQAAGRGLQLLFYSVGIGQISSEVPQNLSASRPQDRQFILSSKKLLLSDSGFYLCAWTGGSSSYNEQFFGPGTRLTVL.

Here the CDR3 reads CASSIRTGSGEAFF. CDR3 coding DNA: TGTGCCAGCAGCATACGGACAGGATCGGGTGAAGCTTTCTTT. The rearrangement links TRBV5-6 to TRBJ1-1; TRBD1 agrees at 7 bases. Per germline, CDR1 SGHDT and CDR2 YYEEEE. The V and J ends lost 4 bases and 7 bases, in that order; junction bases with no gene match: 10. The CDR3 contains 14 residues.

The rearrangement uses TRBV21-1 and TRBJ1-5; the table's D gene call, TRBD1, was not cross checked with the DNA. TRBV21-1 is a recognized pseudogene. CDR3 length: 14 residues. The CDR3 loop reads CANPGQLSNQPQHF. The DNA for the CDR3 is TGTGCCAATCCGGGACAACTTAGCAATCAGCCCCAGCATTTT.

The chain carries TRBV18 and TRBJ2-3; the D gene is possibly TRBD1 (5 bases). Trimming stripped 4 bases from V and 3 bases from J, with 8 bases between. The CDR3 is 13 amino acids. Germline V gene lookup returns CDR1 KGHSH and CDR2 LQKENI. The CDR3 region has the DNA TGTGCCAGCTCACAGCAGGGTACAGATACGCAGTATTTT. The encoded protein is CASSQQGTDTQYF.

The chain has TRBV19 and TRBJ2-7; D may be TRBD2 (6 bases). The CDR3 is 15 amino acids. Deletions cut 3 bases from V and 3 bases from J, with 15 bases between. Germline V gene data show CDR1 as LNHDA and CDR2 as SQIVND (reference sequence). The DNA for the CDR3 is TGTGCCAGTAGTATGGGGGGATCAAGGGTCTACGAGCAGTACTTC. Encoded protein: CASSMGGSRVYEQYF.

The chain employs TRBV29-1 and TRBJ2-1; no clear D gene. Trimming shortened V by 4 bases and J by 0 bases, and 16 bases separated the two germline ends. This CDR3 is 16 amino acids long. Germline CDR1 reads SQVTM; CDR2 reads ANQGSEA. The CDR3 is CSVGFGGTSSYNEQFF. The DNA of the CDR3 is TGCAGCGTTGGCTTTGGCGGAACCAGCTCCTACAATGAGCAGTTCTTC.

The chain employs TRBV5-5 and TRBJ2-7; 9 bases match TRBD2. Per the germline V gene, CDR1 is SGHKS and CDR2 is YYEKEE (reference sequence). This CDR3 is built from 14 residues. V lost 1 base to trimming and J lost 3 bases; unmatched junction nucleotides: 2. This chain's CDR3 is CASSLTSGLYEQYF. The CDR3, as DNA: TGTGCCAGCAGCTTGACTAGCGGGCTCTACGAGCAGTACTTC.

The J gene is TRBJ1-1, the V gene TRBV10-3; 7 bases match TRBD1. J lost 5 bases, V lost 6 bases, and 9 bases had no gene match. Per germline, CDR1 ENHRY and CDR2 SYGVKD. The CDR3 is made up of 14 amino acids. The CDR3 DNA reads as TGTGCCATCAGCCGGGACAGTCAGCGGACTGAAGCTTTCTTT. Its translation is CAISRDSQRTEAFF.

The gene calls are TRBV7-6 and TRBJ2-1; TRBD2 matches at 7 bases. The CDR3 loop spans 18 amino acids. Germline V gene data show CDR1 as SGHVS and CDR2 as FNYEAQ. Unmatched junction bases numbered 13, after V lost 5 bases and J lost 0 bases. The CDR3 nucleotides are TGTGCCAGCAGCCAAGCCTCAGGAGCGGGGCTCTCCTACAATGAGCAGTTCTTC. It yields the protein CASSQASGAGLSYNEQFF.

V gene TRBV30 combines with J gene TRBJ1-3; D gene unclear. The CDR3 is made up of 15 amino acids. Deletions cut 0 bases from V and 0 bases from J, with 9 bases between. CDR1 and CDR2 (germline): GTSNPN, SVGIG (reference sequence). The CDR3: CAWSVMGGSGNTIYF. The CDR3 region has the DNA TGTGCCTGGAGTGTAATGGGAGGCTCTGGAAACACCATATATTTT.

The rearrangement links TRBV7-9 to TRBJ2-2, with D possibly being TRBD1 (6 bases). The germline gives CDR1 SEHNR, CDR2 FQNEAQ (reference sequence). The V end was cut by 5 bases, the J end by 5 bases, with 15 bases between. The CDR3 is made up of 15 amino acids. The CDR3 DNA sequence: TGTGCCAGCAGCCATTCGACAGGCTATACCGGGGAGCTGTTTTTT. As protein: CASSHSTGYTGELFF.

This clone turned up a few times. V usage is TRBV15 and J usage is TRBJ1-2, with D unresolved. V lost 3 bases to trimming and J lost 0 bases, with 11 bases between them. Germline V gene sequence: CDR1 LNHNV, CDR2 YYDKDF (reference sequence). This CDR3 is built from 15 residues. The CDR3 loop is CATSRTPEANYGYTF. CDR3 coding DNA: TGTGCCACCAGCAGGACTCCGGAGGCTAACTATGGCTACACCTTC.

The CDR3 sequence is CASSAGLAGVAYNEQFF. CDR3 sequence (DNA): TGTGCCAGTAGTGCGGGACTAGCGGGAGTTGCCTACAATGAGCAGTTCTTC. The V and J genes are TRBV19 and TRBJ2-1, with TRBD2 matching over 14 bases. CDR1 is LNHDA, CDR2 SQIVND, per germline (reference sequence). J was trimmed by 2 bases and V by 5 bases; bases with no gene match: 5. There are 17 residues in the CDR3.

The rearrangement uses TRBV4-1 and TRBJ1-1; possible D gene TRBD1, 5 bases. Germline V gene data show CDR1 as MGHRA and CDR2 as YSYEKL. The CDR3 sequence is 14 residues long. Trimming removed 0 bases at V and 11 bases at J, with 16 bases between. CDR3 sequence: CASSQEQGWSRAFF. The CDR3 nucleotides read TGCGCCAGCAGCCAAGAGCAGGGATGGTCTCGGGCTTTCTTT.

The V call is TRBV18, the J call TRBJ1-2; D gene ambiguous. Germline loops: CDR1 KGHSH, CDR2 LQKENI. The CDR3 length is 12 residues. The germline V and J ends were trimmed by 3 bases and 5 bases, with 7 bases remaining between them. CDR3 DNA: TGTGCCAGCTCACCCCCCGGTTATGGCTACACCTTC. This codes for CASSPPGYGYTF.

This rearrangement joins TRBV6-6 to TRBJ1-1, with TRBD1 matching 7 bases. The V gene's germline CDR1 is MNHNY and CDR2 SVGAGI (reference sequence). This CDR3 spans 14 amino acids. Germline trimming cut 3 bases from V and 1 base from J; bases unmatched to any gene: 2. CDR3 sequence reads: CASSYRTGNTEAFF. CDR3 coding DNA: TGTGCCAGCAGTTATAGGACAGGGAACACTGAAGCTTTCTTT.

The chain joins TRBV6-5 to TRBJ1-2, with D possibly matching TRBD1 (6 bases). The CDR3 spans 14 residues. Germline V gives CDR1 MNHEY, CDR2 SVGAGI. Trimming left V 0 bases short and J 7 bases short, with 12 bases between. DNA for the CDR3: TGTGCCAGCAGTTACTCGGCACAGGGCGGTGGCTACACCTTC. Translating gives CASSYSAQGGGYTF.

This clone has only one observation. This chain uses TRBV20-1 with TRBJ2-7; 10 bases agree with TRBD2. CDR3 length: 13 amino acids. After removal of 3 bases from V and 3 bases from J, the junction contained 2 bases not matched to a gene. Germline values: CDR1 DFQATT, CDR2 SNEGSKA (reference sequence). The chain's CDR3 is CSASGTSDYEQYF. The CDR3 nucleotides read TGCAGTGCTAGTGGGACTAGCGACTACGAGCAGTACTTC.

The rearrangement joins TRBV9 to TRBJ1-4; 10 bases line up with TRBD1. The trim removed 4 bases at V and 7 bases at J, leaving 13 bases unmatched. Germline CDR1 is SGDLS and CDR2 is YYNGEE. This CDR3 spans 17 amino acids. The CDR3 loop is CASSPPRTGGVGEKLFF. The CDR3 DNA is TGTGCCAGCAGCCCTCCTCGGACAGGGGGGGTCGGTGAAAAACTGTTTTTT.

V usage is TRBV24-1 and J usage is TRBJ2-3, with TRBD1 as a possible D gene (5 bases). This CDR3 comprises 16 residues. CDR1 is KGHDR and CDR2 is SFDVKD in the germline V gene. The V end lost 4 bases, the J end lost 0 bases, and 13 bases lay between the germline ends. The CDR3 loop reads CATSDVKRGSTDTQYF. CDR3 nucleotide sequence: TGTGCCACCAGTGACGTAAAAAGGGGTAGCACAGATACGCAGTATTTT.

The V call is TRBV6-5, the J call TRBJ1-1; tentatively, D is TRBD1 (5 bases). V dropped 7 bases and J dropped 11 bases, with 14 bases sitting between them. This CDR3 is 11 amino acids long. The germline gives CDR1 MNHEY, CDR2 SVGAGI. The CDR3 region has the DNA TGTGCCAGCACCCAGGGTTTCGGGGCTTTCTTT. Its translation: CASTQGFGAFF.

V and J are TRBV10-2 and TRBJ1-5, with D perhaps TRBD1 (5 bases). CDR1 and CDR2 from the germline V gene are WSHSY and SAAADI. The ends were cut back, 2 bases at V and 3 bases at J, with 11 bases in the middle. This CDR3 is built from 15 residues. CDR3 DNA sequence: TGCGCCAGCAGTGAGGCAGGCAGGGCCAATCAGCCCCAGCATTTT. Its protein is CASSEAGRANQPQHF.

V is TRBV11-2 and J is TRBJ2-5, with TRBD2 matching 7 bases. From germline, CDR1 is SGHAT and CDR2 FQNNGV. This CDR3 comprises 13 residues. With 3 bases clipped from V and 4 bases from J, the junction kept 2 bases outside the gene matches. Here the CDR3 DNA reads TGTGCCAGCAGCTTCTGGGGGGGAGAGACCCAGTACTTC. It codes for CASSFWGGETQYF.

Regarding this clone: Other DNA sequences in the same sample also yield this CDR3. The rearrangement joins TRBV19 to TRBJ2-7; 10 bases fit TRBD1. This CDR3 region has 14 residues. From germline, CDR1 is LNHDA and CDR2 SQIVND (reference sequence). V trimming: 2 bases; J trimming: 4 bases; junction bases outside the gene matches: 2. The chain's CDR3 is CASSIRTGGYEQYF. CDR3 bases: TGTGCCAGTAGTATAAGGACAGGGGGGTACGAGCAGTACTTC.

This chain connects TRBV4-1 to TRBJ1-2; 7 positions match TRBD1. CDR1 and CDR2 from the germline V gene are MGHRA and YSYEKL. This CDR3 comprises 15 residues. With 0 bases clipped from V and 7 bases from J, the junction kept 8 bases outside the gene matches. The DNA for the CDR3 is TGCGCCAGCAGCCAAGATTGGCAGGGGGTTTCTGGCTACACCTTC. This encodes CASSQDWQGVSGYTF.

Written as DNA, the CDR3 is TGTGCCAGCAGCTTAGTCCCTATTAATCAGCCCCAGCATTTT. Translation: CASSLVPINQPQHF. V usage is TRBV7-2 and J usage is TRBJ1-5; the D is unclear. V was pared by 1 base and J by 4 bases, with 8 bases between. The CDR3 loop spans 14 amino acids. Germline V lookup: CDR1 SGHTA, CDR2 FQGNSA.